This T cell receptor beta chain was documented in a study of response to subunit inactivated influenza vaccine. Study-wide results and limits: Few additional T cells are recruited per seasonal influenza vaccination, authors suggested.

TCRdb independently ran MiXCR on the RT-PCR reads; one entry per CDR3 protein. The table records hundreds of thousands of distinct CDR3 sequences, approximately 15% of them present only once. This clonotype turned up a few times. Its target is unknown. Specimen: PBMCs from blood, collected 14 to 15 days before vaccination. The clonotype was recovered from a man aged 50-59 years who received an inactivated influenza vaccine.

CDR3 sequence reads: CASSPRVSTSTDTQYF. CDR3 in DNA: TGTGCCAGCAGCCCCCGGGTTAGTACTAGCACAGATACGCAGTATTTT. V is TRBV7-2 and J is TRBJ2-3; D remains ambiguous. The CDR3 is 16 residues long. Trimming shortened V by 5 bases and J by 0 bases, and 15 bases separated the two germline ends. The germline CDR1 and CDR2 sequences are SGHTA and FQGNSA.